This T cell receptor beta chain stems from a study of high-grade serous ovarian cancer treatment subgroups. A note on this clone: Its specificity is not known.

TCRdb's copy holds only in-frame clones and misses some; the assay was immunoSEQ multiplex PCR. The sample yields some 4,000 clones, around 74% seen once. Tumor samples were taken before definitive surgery or chemotherapy. The study, taken as a whole, reports: TCR clonal relatedness correlated positively with neoantigen level. Tumors within one patient showed repertoire similarity of about 0.11 to 0.85.

Germline assignment: CDR1 MGHDK and CDR2 SYGVNS. Trimming took off 7 bases at V and 0 bases at J, with 13 bases between the two ends. The CDR3 runs 15 residues. The specimen was tumor tissue. The sequence was collected from a human donor with high-grade serous ovarian cancer. The genes are TRBV25-1 and TRBJ2-1; D tentatively fits TRBD1 or TRBD2 (5 bases each). This CDR3 is CASIPGAGSYNEQFF. DNA of the CDR3: TGTGCCAGCATACCTGGGGCGGGCTCCTACAATGAGCAGTTCTTC.